This T cell receptor beta chain is from a study of OX40 agonist ivuxolimab in advanced cancers. Study-level information: Eligibility rules accepted prior anti-PD-1, anti-PD-L1 or anti-CTLA-4 therapy, and 35% to 45% had some. Points from the study as a whole: Not determined was the antigen specificity of the expanded peripheral T cells. Certain nonresponding patients likewise had low normalized T-cell clonal expansion. Within 6 weeks, CD4+ and CD8+ blood T cells expanded clonally at 0.1 to 3.0 mg/kg.

Repertoires were generated with immunoSEQ multiplex PCR, while TCRdb's copy carries only in-frame clones and drops some. The sample shows around 55,000 clones, 89% of them seen only once. This clone was seen a single time. The target antigen is unknown. Sequencing used CD4+ or CD8+ T cells sorted from blood, obtained in a trial of the OX40 agonist ivuxolimab. This receptor was obtained from an adult with an advanced solid tumor such as melanoma, head and neck, liver or kidney cancer.

CDR3 nucleotides: TGTGCCATCAGTGAGTCGACTCGAGATGAAAAACTGTTTTTT. Translating gives CAISESTRDEKLFF. This rearrangement joins TRBV10-3 to TRBJ1-4, with D uncertain. The germline CDR1 and CDR2 sequences are ENHRY and SYGVKD. There are 14 residues in the CDR3. The V and J ends lost 0 bases and 6 bases respectively, with 8 bases between them.